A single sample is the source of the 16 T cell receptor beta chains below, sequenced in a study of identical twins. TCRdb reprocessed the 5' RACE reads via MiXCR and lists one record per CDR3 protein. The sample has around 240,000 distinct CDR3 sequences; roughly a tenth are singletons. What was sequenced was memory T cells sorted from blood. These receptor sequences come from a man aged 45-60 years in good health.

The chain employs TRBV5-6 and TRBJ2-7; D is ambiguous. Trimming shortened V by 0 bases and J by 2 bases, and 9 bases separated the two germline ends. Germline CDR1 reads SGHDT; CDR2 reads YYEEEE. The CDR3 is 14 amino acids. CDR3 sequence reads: CASSLVVRAYEQYF. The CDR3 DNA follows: TGTGCCAGCAGCTTGGTAGTCAGAGCCTACGAGCAGTACTTC.

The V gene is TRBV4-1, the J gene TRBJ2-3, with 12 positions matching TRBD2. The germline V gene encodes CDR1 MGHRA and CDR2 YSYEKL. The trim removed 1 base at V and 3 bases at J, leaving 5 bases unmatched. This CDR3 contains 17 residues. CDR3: CASSQGPGTSGTDTQYF. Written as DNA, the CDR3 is TGCGCCAGCAGCCAAGGGCCGGGGACTAGCGGGACAGATACGCAGTATTTT.

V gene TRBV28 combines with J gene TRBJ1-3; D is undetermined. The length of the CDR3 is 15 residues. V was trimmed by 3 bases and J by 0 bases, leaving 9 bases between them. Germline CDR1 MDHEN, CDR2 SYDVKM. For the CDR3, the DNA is TGTGCCAGCAGTTTTTACCGGAGCTCTGGAAACACCATATATTTT. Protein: CASSFYRSSGNTIYF.

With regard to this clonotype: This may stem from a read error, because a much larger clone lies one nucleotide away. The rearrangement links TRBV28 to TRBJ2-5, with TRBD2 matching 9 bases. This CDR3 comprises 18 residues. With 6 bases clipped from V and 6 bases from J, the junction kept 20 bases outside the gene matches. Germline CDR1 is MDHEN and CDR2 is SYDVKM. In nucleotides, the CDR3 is TGTGCCAGCAGCAACGACCGAATATCGTCTAGCGGGGAACAGACCCAGTACTTC. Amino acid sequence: CASSNDRISSSGEQTQYF.

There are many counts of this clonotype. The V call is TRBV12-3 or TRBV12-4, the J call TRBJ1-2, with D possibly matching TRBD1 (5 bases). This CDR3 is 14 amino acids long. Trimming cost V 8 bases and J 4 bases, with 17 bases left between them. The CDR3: CASGKGLPIYGYTF. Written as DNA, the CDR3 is TGTGCCAGCGGGAAGGGACTTCCGATCTATGGCTACACCTTC.

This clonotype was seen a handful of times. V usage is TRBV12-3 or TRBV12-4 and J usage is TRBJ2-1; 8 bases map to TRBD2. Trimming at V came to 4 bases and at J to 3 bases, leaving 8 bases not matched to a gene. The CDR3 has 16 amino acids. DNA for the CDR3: TGTGCCAGCAGTTCCAGACGGGGGGGCGGCTACAATGAGCAGTTCTTC. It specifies CASSSRRGGGYNEQFF.

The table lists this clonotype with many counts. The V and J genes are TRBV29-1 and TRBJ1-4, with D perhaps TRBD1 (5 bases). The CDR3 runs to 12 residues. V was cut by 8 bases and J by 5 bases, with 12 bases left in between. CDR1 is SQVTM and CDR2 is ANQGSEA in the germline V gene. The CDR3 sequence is CSTRDLNEKLFF. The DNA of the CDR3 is TGCAGCACCAGGGACTTGAATGAAAAACTGTTTTTT.

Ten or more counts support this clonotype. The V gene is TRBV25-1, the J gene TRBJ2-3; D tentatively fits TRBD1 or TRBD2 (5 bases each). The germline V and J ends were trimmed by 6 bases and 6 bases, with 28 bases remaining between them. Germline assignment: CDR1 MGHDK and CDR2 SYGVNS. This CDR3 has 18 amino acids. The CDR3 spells CASRPAQGAMPGADTQYF. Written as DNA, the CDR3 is TGTGCCAGCAGACCAGCTCAAGGGGCTATGCCCGGGGCCGATACGCAGTATTTT.

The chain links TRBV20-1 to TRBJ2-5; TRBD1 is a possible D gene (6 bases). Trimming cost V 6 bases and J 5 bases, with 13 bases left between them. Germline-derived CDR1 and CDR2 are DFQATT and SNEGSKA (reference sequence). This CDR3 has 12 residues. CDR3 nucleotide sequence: TGCAGTGCACAGGACAGAGGGGAGACCCAGTACTTC. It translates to CSAQDRGETQYF.

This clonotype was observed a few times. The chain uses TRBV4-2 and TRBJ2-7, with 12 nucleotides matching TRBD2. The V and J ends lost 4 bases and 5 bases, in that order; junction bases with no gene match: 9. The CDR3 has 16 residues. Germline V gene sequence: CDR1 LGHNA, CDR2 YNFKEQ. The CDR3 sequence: CASSPRRTSGADEQYF. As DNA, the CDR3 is TGTGCCAGCAGCCCTCGCAGGACTAGCGGGGCCGACGAGCAGTACTTC.

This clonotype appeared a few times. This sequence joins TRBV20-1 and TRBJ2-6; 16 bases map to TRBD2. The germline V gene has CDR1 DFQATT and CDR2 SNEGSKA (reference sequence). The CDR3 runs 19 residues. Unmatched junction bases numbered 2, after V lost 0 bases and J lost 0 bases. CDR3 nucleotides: TGCAGTGCTAGAGAGGGGACTAGCGGGAGGGTCTCTGGGGCCAACGTCCTGACTTTC. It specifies CSAREGTSGRVSGANVLTF.

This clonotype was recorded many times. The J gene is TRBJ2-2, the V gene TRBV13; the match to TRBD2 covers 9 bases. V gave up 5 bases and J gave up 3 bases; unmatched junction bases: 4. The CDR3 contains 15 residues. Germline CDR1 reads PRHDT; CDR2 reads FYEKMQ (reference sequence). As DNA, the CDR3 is TGTGCCAGCAGCCCCGGGACTAGCTACACCGGGGAGCTGTTTTTT. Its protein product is CASSPGTSYTGELFF.

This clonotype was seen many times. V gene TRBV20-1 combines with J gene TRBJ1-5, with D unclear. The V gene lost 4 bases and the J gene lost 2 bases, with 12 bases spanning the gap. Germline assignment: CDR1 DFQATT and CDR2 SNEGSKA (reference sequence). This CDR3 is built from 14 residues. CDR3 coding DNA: TGCAGTGCTACCGACAAGTCAGGCAATCAGCCCCAGCATTTT. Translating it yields CSATDKSGNQPQHF.

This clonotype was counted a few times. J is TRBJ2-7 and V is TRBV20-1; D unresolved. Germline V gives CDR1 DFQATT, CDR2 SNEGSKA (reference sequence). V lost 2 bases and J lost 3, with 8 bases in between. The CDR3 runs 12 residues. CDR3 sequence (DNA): TGCAGTGCTAGACCGGACGGCTACGAGCAGTACTTC. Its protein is CSARPDGYEQYF.

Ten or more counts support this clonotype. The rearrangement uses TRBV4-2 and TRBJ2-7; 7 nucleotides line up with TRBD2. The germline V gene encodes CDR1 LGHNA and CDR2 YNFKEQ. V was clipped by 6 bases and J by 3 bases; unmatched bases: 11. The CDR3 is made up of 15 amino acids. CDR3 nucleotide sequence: TGTGCCAGCAGATCCAAAAGCCTAGCGGACTACGAGCAGTACTTC. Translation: CASRSKSLADYEQYF.

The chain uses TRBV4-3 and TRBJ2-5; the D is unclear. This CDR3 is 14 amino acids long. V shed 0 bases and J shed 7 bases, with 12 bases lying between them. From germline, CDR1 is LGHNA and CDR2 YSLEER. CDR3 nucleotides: TGCGCCAGCAGCCAAGATACCCTTCTGGGGACCCAGTACTTC. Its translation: CASSQDTLLGTQYF.